Below, 22 T cell receptor beta chains from the same sample are listed, as sequenced in a study of shared clonotypes between healthy human individuals. TCRdb keeps only in-frame clones here, not all; method: immunoSEQ multiplex PCR. The sample lists about 2.4 million clones, 93% occurring once. The sequenced sample consisted of naive CD4+ T cells from PBMCs. Subset of the sample: CD45RA+ positively selected. These receptors originate from a man aged 18 to 35 in good health. Some clones in this sample may be carry-over from other donors' samples.

J is TRBJ1-1 and V is TRBV5-1, with TRBD1 identical over 8 bases. The CDR3 totals 14 residues. J gave up 5 bases and V 4 bases, and 7 bases lay outside the gene matches. The germline gives CDR1 SGHRS, CDR2 YFSETQ. CDR3 in DNA: TGCGCCAGCAGCAAGGACAGGGTAGAGACTGAAGCTTTCTTT. It encodes CASSKDRVETEAFF.

This chain joins TRBV6-1 and TRBJ1-1; D is uncertain. The CDR3 is 15 residues long. Trimming shortened V by 0 bases and J by 2 bases, and 10 bases separated the two germline ends. Germline V CDR1 and CDR2: MNHNS, SASEGT. CDR3 DNA: TGTGCCAGCAGTGAAGCTCGGGAACTCAACACTGAAGCTTTCTTT. This gives the protein CASSEARELNTEAFF.

To note about this clone: Other DNA sequences of this sample code for an identical CDR3. This chain uses TRBV9 with TRBJ1-1; D is perhaps TRBD1 (5 bases). This CDR3 region has 12 residues. The germline V and J ends were trimmed by 0 bases and 5 bases, with 5 bases remaining between them. Germline loops: CDR1 SGDLS, CDR2 YYNGEE. The CDR3 nucleotides read TGTGCCAGCAGCGTAGGGGGGACTGAAGCTTTCTTT. Its translation: CASSVGGTEAFF.

The chain carries TRBV6-5 and TRBJ2-7, with 7 bases matching TRBD1. The CDR3 is 14 amino acids. Germline CDR1 is MNHEY and CDR2 is SVGAGI. The V segment lost 2 bases and the J segment 2 bases; nucleotides outside the gene matches: 3. The CDR3: CASSYPGTAYEQYF. CDR3 nucleotide sequence: TGTGCCAGCAGTTACCCCGGGACAGCCTACGAGCAGTACTTC.

This chain joins TRBV6-5 and TRBJ1-2; TRBD1 agrees at 7 bases. Germline V gene data show CDR1 as MNHEY and CDR2 as SVGAGI. With 6 bases clipped from V and 7 bases from J, the junction kept 8 bases outside the gene matches. This CDR3 comprises 13 residues. CDR3 amino acids: CASRLTTGPGYTF. The CDR3 DNA is TGTGCCAGCAGGCTGACGACAGGGCCTGGCTACACCTTC.

The V call is TRBV6-5, the J call TRBJ2-7, with 8 positions matching TRBD1. After removal of 6 bases from V and 7 bases from J, the junction contained 14 bases not matched to a gene. Germline CDR1 is MNHEY and CDR2 is SVGAGI. The CDR3 runs to 15 residues. The CDR3 reads CASRDPGTGPLEQYF. As DNA, the CDR3 is TGTGCCAGCAGGGACCCTGGGACAGGACCTTTGGAGCAGTACTTC.

J is TRBJ2-4 and V is TRBV5-1; D ambiguous. V dropped 7 bases and J dropped 6 bases, with 14 bases sitting between them. Germline lookup yields CDR1 SGHRS and CDR2 YFSETQ. This CDR3 is built from 13 residues. The CDR3 nucleotides are TGCGCCAGCGCCCGGACCCCGGGAAACATTCAGTACTTC. This codes for CASARTPGNIQYF.

The rearrangement joins TRBV2 to TRBJ2-3; 12 positions match TRBD1. V lost 6 bases and J lost 5; bases outside the gene matches: 6. The CDR3 is 15 residues long. CDR1 SNHLY and CDR2 FYNNEI come from the germline V gene. The CDR3 sequence is CASRKGQGAGDTQYF. CDR3 DNA sequence: TGTGCCAGCAGAAAGGGACAGGGGGCGGGAGATACGCAGTATTTT.

CDR3 region: CASSTQTGNYGYTF. In nucleotides, the CDR3 is TGTGCCAGCAGTACCCAGACAGGGAACTATGGCTACACCTTC. The chain employs TRBV28 and TRBJ1-2; 7 nucleotides line up with TRBD1. This CDR3 region has 14 residues. V shed 5 bases and J 2 bases; nucleotides not matched to a gene: 5. Germline V gives CDR1 MDHEN, CDR2 SYDVKM.

This clone was seen once. V and J are TRBV11-3 and TRBJ2-1; 10 bases match TRBD2. This CDR3 is built from 17 residues. Germline V gives CDR1 SGHNT, CDR2 YENEEA. The trim removed 5 bases at V and 7 bases at J, leaving 14 bases unmatched. CDR3 residues: CASSPWAASGGCNEQFF. Here the CDR3 DNA reads TGTGCCAGCAGCCCATGGGCGGCTAGCGGGGGTTGTAATGAGCAGTTCTTC.

The chain uses TRBV28 and TRBJ1-4, with D perhaps matching TRBD1 (5 bases). CDR3 size: 15 residues. In germline, CDR1 is MDHEN, CDR2 SYDVKM. The V end was cut by 3 bases, the J end by 8 bases, with 16 bases between. The CDR3 loop is CASSFGEGKGEKLFF. The CDR3 region has the DNA TGTGCCAGCAGTTTTGGCGAGGGGAAGGGAGAAAAACTGTTTTTT.

On this clone: This sample includes further DNA sequences coding for the same CDR3. This chain connects TRBV10-3 to TRBJ2-5; 7 nucleotides agree with TRBD1. Per germline, CDR1 ENHRY and CDR2 SYGVKD. CDR3 size: 14 residues. The ends lost 6 bases at V and 4 bases at J; junction bases unmatched: 8. The CDR3 region has the DNA TGTGCCATCAGGCAAACAGGGGTAGGAGAGACCCAGTACTTC. As protein: CAIRQTGVGETQYF.

This chain connects TRBV6-1 to TRBJ1-3, with no clear D. V was pared by 8 bases and J by 0 bases, with 11 bases between. This CDR3 region has 14 residues. Germline V lookup: CDR1 MNHNS, CDR2 SASEGT. CDR3 sequence reads: CASCDLRSGNTIYF. Here the CDR3 DNA reads TGTGCCAGCTGCGACTTACGCTCTGGAAACACCATATATTTT.

The chain joins TRBV5-1 to TRBJ1-4, with unresolved D. CDR3 length: 15 residues. Deletions cut 7 bases from V and 10 bases from J, with 23 bases between. From germline, CDR1 is SGHRS and CDR2 YFSETQ. The DNA for the CDR3 is TGCGCCAGCGCTAACCCGTCCAGTAACTCAGCAAAACTGTTTTTT. This codes for CASANPSSNSAKLFF. Drawing the rest from reference TRBV5-1 and TRBJ1-4, the complete variable domain is KAGVTQTPRYLIKTRGQQVTLSCSPISGHRSVSWYQQTPGQGLQFLFEYFSETQRNKGNFPGRFSGRQFSNSRSEMNVSTLELGDSALYLCASANPSSNSAKLFFGSGTQLSVL.

Concerning this clone: This same CDR3 is encoded by further DNA sequences in the sample. V usage is TRBV15 and J usage is TRBJ2-1, with 7 bases aligning to TRBD1. In germline, CDR1 is LNHNV, CDR2 YYDKDF (reference sequence). Trimming at V came to 3 bases and at J to 0 bases, leaving 2 bases not matched to a gene. The CDR3 runs to 15 residues. CDR3 in amino acids: CATSRPGGSYNEQFF. For the CDR3, the DNA is TGTGCCACCAGCAGGCCAGGGGGCTCCTACAATGAGCAGTTCTTC. Using reference TRBV15 and TRBJ2-1 for the parts outside the CDR3, the full variable domain is DAMVIQNPRYQVTQFGKPVTLSCSQTLNHNVMYWYQQKSSQAPKLLFHYYDKDFNNEADTPDNFQSRRPNTSFCFLDIRSPGLGDTAMYLCATSRPGGSYNEQFFGPGTRLTVL.

The DNA of the CDR3 is TGTGCCTGGACCGAGAGAAGGGACACTGAAGCTTTCTTT. This codes for CAWTERRDTEAFF. The gene calls are TRBV30 and TRBJ1-1; D not resolved. Deletions cut 4 bases from V and 3 bases from J, with 12 bases between. The germline V gene encodes CDR1 GTSNPN and CDR2 SVGIG (reference sequence). CDR3 size: 13 residues.

The CDR3 nucleotides are TGCAGCGCCTCGGCTACAACGGACTATGGCTACACCTTC. Translated: CSASATTDYGYTF. This chain uses TRBV29-1 with TRBJ1-2; D not certain. The V end lost 7 bases, the J end lost 3 bases, and 15 bases lay between the germline ends. Germline lookup yields CDR1 SQVTM and CDR2 ANQGSEA. The CDR3 length is 13 residues.

The genes are TRBV6-6 and TRBJ1-1; D unresolved. The CDR3 sequence is 13 residues long. Trimming left V 5 bases short and J 2 bases short, with 9 bases between. The V gene's germline CDR1 is MNHNY and CDR2 SVGAGI (reference sequence). DNA of the CDR3: TGTGCCAGCAGTCACAGATATAACACTGAAGCTTTCTTT. Protein product: CASSHRYNTEAFF.

The chain couples TRBV2 to TRBJ2-2, with a tentative D call TRBD2 (6 bases). Germline CDR1 SNHLY, CDR2 FYNNEI. V lost 2 bases to trimming and J lost 5 bases, with 15 bases between them. This CDR3 contains 16 residues. CDR3 sequence reads: CASSESLRDETGELFF. The CDR3 DNA reads as TGTGCCAGCAGTGAAAGTTTGCGGGATGAAACCGGGGAGCTGTTTTTT.

The chain employs TRBV7-6 and TRBJ1-1; D remains ambiguous. The CDR3 is made up of 14 amino acids. Trimming removed 1 base from V and 0 bases from J, with 6 bases in between. Germline V gives CDR1 SGHVS, CDR2 FNYEAQ. The CDR3 is CASSLGQMNTEAFF. The DNA for the CDR3 is TGTGCCAGCAGCTTAGGCCAGATGAACACTGAAGCTTTCTTT.

DNA of the CDR3: TGTGCCAGCAGCCCGCCCGGGGGGGCGGGAGGCGAGCAGTTCTTC. This gives the protein CASSPPGGAGGEQFF. The chain has TRBV7-3 and TRBJ2-1, with 8 bases identical to TRBD2. The ends lost 5 bases at V and 10 bases at J; junction bases unmatched: 13. The germline gives CDR1 SGHTA, CDR2 FQGTGA. The CDR3 is 15 amino acids.

This chain uses TRBV6-5 with TRBJ1-2, with D perhaps matching TRBD1 (5 bases). Trimming took 0 bases from V and 4 from J, leaving 9 bases between them. The CDR3 length is 14 residues. The V gene's germline CDR1 is MNHEY and CDR2 SVGAGI. As DNA, the CDR3 is TGTGCCAGCAGTTACTCGAGTCAGGGCTATGGCTACACCTTC. Translating gives CASSYSSQGYGYTF.